The present entry profiles one TCR beta chain with its context. This CDR3 is built from 16 residues. Germline assignment: CDR1 KGHSY and CDR2 FQNENV. J was trimmed by 3 bases and V by 2 bases; bases with no gene match: 9. This specimen comes from a study of blood T cell repertoires in COVID-19. Study as a whole: COVID-19 samples from acute and convalescent phases originated in the United States, Italy and Spain. From T cells, B-cell-depleted T cells, or PBMCs came the material, which was cDNA or gDNA.

Original methodology: Estimated nucleated cell counts came from reference gene primer amplification. Produced via immunoSEQ multiplex PCR; TCRdb's table is partial and in-frame only. Clone size and V and J calls were adopted from that table, with D and trimming inferred from the DNA. The sample lists 400,000 or so clones, more than 75% occurring once. The specimen was peripheral blood. This TCR was recovered from a human donor in a cohort sampled during active COVID-19. The chain employs TRBV16 and TRBJ1-2; 7 positions match TRBD1. CDR3 protein: CASSQQVTGTDYGYTF. CDR3 nucleotide sequence: TGTGCCAGCAGCCAACAGGTTACCGGGACAGACTATGGCTACACCTTC.